Each of the 2 T cell receptor beta chains below was sequenced from the same sample in a study of molecular identifiers for immune sequencing clone quantification. TCRdb re-analysed the PCR reads in MiXCR, keeping a single row per CDR3 protein. The sample includes around 65,000 distinct CDR3 sequences, less than 20% of them seen just once. The source material was naive CD8+ T cells from blood, with Jurkat cell RNA spiked in. Sample subset: FACS-sorted CD8+CD4-CCR7+CD45RA+ naive T cells. The receptors derive from a human donor in good health. Some libraries in this study had Jurkat cell RNA spiked in.

This clonotype was recorded a few times. This chain connects TRBV11-2 to TRBJ2-7, with D possibly TRBD1 on 6 matching bases. The CDR3 covers 15 residues. Between the trimmed V and J ends, which lost 3 bases and 0 bases, there was a span of 12 bases. The germline V gene encodes CDR1 SGHAT and CDR2 FQNNGV. For the CDR3, the DNA is TGTGCCAGCAGCTTTCATCAGGGGAACTCCTACGAGCAGTACTTC. Translated, it gives CASSFHQGNSYEQYF.

This clonotype was found many times. The chain combines TRBV19 with TRBJ1-5; D unclear. This CDR3 region has 12 residues. Trimming shortened V by 3 bases and J by 6 bases, and 6 bases separated the two germline ends. Germline V gene data show CDR1 as LNHDA and CDR2 as SQIVND (reference sequence). The CDR3 nucleotides read TGTGCCAGTAGTATCCCCGGTCAGCCCCAGCATTTT. Translated: CASSIPGQPQHF. The variable domain in full, completed from reference TRBV19 and TRBJ1-5, reads DGGITQSPKYLFRKEGQNVTLSCEQNLNHDAMYWYRQDPGQGLRLIYYSQIVNDFQKGDIAEGYSVSREKKESFPLTVTSAQKNPTAFYLCASSIPGQPQHFGDGTRLSIL.